The table lists the clone carrying this T cell receptor (beta chain) with a count of one. Per the original data handling: Amplifying reference gene primers gave estimates of nucleated cell counts. Sequencing was performed with immunoSEQ multiplex PCR; in TCRdb, only in-frame clones are kept and a portion is missing. Clonal size and the V and J genes are those of that table, whereas D and trimming came from the DNA. The sample holds about 240,000 clones, roughly 86% seen once. These data belong to a study of blood T cell repertoires in COVID-19. Across the whole study: The United States, Italy and Spain were the sources of the acute and convalescent COVID-19 samples. Sources were T cells, B-cell-depleted T cells, or PBMCs; the material itself was cDNA or gDNA.

The CDR3 length is 15 residues. V was shortened by 0 bases and J by 2 bases, with 11 bases between the two germline ends. CDR1 and CDR2 (germline): KGHSH, LQKENI. This chain uses TRBV18 with TRBJ2-7; maybe TRBD2 (5 bases). Material: peripheral blood. The clonotype originates from a man at least 80 years old with acute or convalescent COVID-19. DNA for the CDR3: TGTGCCAGCTCACCACCTTCCGCTAGCACCTACGAGCAGTACTTC. This gives the protein CASSPPSASTYEQYF. Together with reference TRBV18 and TRBJ2-7, the CDR3 gives the full variable domain: NAGVMQNPRHLVRRRGQEARLRCSPMKGHSHVYWYRQLPEEGLKFMVYLQKENIIDESGMPKERFSAEFPKEGPSILRIQQVVRGDSAAYFCASSPPSASTYEQYFGPGTRLTVT.